Listed below are T cell receptor beta chains from one sample, sequenced in a study of identifying expanded T cells in peripheral blood. Repertoires were generated with immunoSEQ multiplex PCR, while TCRdb's copy carries only in-frame clones and drops some. Here the sample spans under 130,000 clones, approximately 90% being singletons. Material: blood. The receptors were gathered from a person between 18 and 75 years old in good health. The CDR3 runs from the conserved cysteine through the conserved F or W. A D gene is named only where the DNA matches it firmly. Clone size is shown for a subset of rows, as once, few, many or a class of expanded clone.

CDR3 DNA | CDR3 protein | clone size | V gene | D gene | J gene
TGTGCCAGCAGCCCCCAGGGGATGGAGACCCAGTACTTC | CASSPQGMETQYF | - | TRBV6-6 | - | TRBJ2-5
TGCGCCAGCAGCCAAGATCCGGGACAGGGTATCGGAGGCTACACCTTC | CASSQDPGQGIGGYTF | - | TRBV4-1 | TRBD1 | TRBJ1-2
TGTGCCAGCAGCTTAGTGGAACAATCCTACGAGCAGTACTTC | CASSLVEQSYEQYF | once | TRBV7-6 | - | TRBJ2-7
TGCGCCAGCAGCTTGGAACCGGGGAGCTCCTACAATGAGCAGTTCTTC | CASSLEPGSSYNEQFF | - | TRBV5-1 | - | TRBJ2-1
TGTGCCAGCAGTGGTTTATTCGGGATAAGCAACGAGCAGTACTTC | CASSGLFGISNEQYF | - | TRBV25-1 | - | TRBJ2-7
TGTGCCAGCAGTCCCTACGGGACAGAGAATTCACCCCTCCACTTT | CASSPYGTENSPLHF | - | TRBV2 | TRBD1 | TRBJ1-6
TGTGCCAGCAGTGATGCTGGGGAGGGCTCCTACGAGCAGTACTTC | CASSDAGEGSYEQYF | - | TRBV6-1 | TRBD2 | TRBJ2-7
TGCGCCAGCAGCCAAAAAGCCCTTGAGAAGTATGAGCAGTTCTTC | CASSQKALEKYEQFF | - | TRBV4-3 | - | TRBJ2-1
TGTGCCAGCAGCCCCGAGCGGGGGGGGTTCACAGATACGCAGTATTTT | CASSPERGGFTDTQYF | - | TRBV11-3 | TRBD2 | TRBJ2-3
TGTGCCAGCAGCGCACTAGGCCATGAAAGTGCAAAACTGTTTTTT | CASSALGHESAKLFF | - | TRBV7-2 | - | TRBJ1-4
TGCGCCAGCAGCCAAGCCCCTAGCACAGATACGCAGTATTTT | CASSQAPSTDTQYF | - | TRBV4-3 | - | TRBJ2-3
TGTGCCAGCAGTGGTCGGGTGGGCCGGGCCGAACCCAGCACAGATACGCAGTATTTT | CASSGRVGRAEPSTDTQYF | few | TRBV12-1 | - | TRBJ2-3
TGTGCCATCAGTGAGTCGAGGACAGGGGGTGAGCAGTACTTC | CAISESRTGGEQYF | - | TRBV10-3 | TRBD1 | TRBJ2-7
TGTGCCAGCAGTGACTCTACGGCAGATACGCAGTATTTT | CASSDSTADTQYF | - | TRBV6-4 | - | TRBJ2-3
TGTGCCAGCAGCGCGGACGAGTACCCCAAGTCAGATACGCAGTATTTT | CASSADEYPKSDTQYF | - | TRBV7-2 | - | TRBJ2-3
TGTGCCGTTGCATGGGGTAATGAGCAGTTCTTC | CAVAWGNEQFF | - | TRBV10-3 | - | TRBJ2-1
TGTGCCAGTACTGGGGGCTCCTATAATTCACCCCTCCACTTT | CASTGGSYNSPLHF | - | TRBV19 | - | TRBJ1-6
TGTGCCAGCAGTTTATATAGGGGGACTTACGAGCAGTACTTC | CASSLYRGTYEQYF | - | TRBV27 | - | TRBJ2-7
TGTGCCAGCAGTGGACAGGCGGCTGAAGCTTTCTTT | CASSGQAAEAFF | - | TRBV7-9 | TRBD1 | TRBJ1-1
TGTGCCAGCTCACCACAGATCGTCACTAGCGGGGGGACTACGAGAGAGACCCAGTACTTC | CASSPQIVTSGGTTRETQYF | - | TRBV18 | TRBD2 | TRBJ2-5